These 6 T cell receptor beta chains originate from one sample sequenced in a study of PD-1 blockade in classical Hodgkin lymphoma. Every patient was affected by relapse after autologous stem cell transplantation, while exposure to brentuximab vedotin was not uniform. Produced via immunoSEQ multiplex PCR; TCRdb's table is partial and in-frame only. The table shows some 100,000 clones, with about 89% occurring only once. The specimen was peripheral blood mononuclear cells (PBMCs), collected before the second cycle of nivolumab. The receptors come from a human donor with classical Hodgkin lymphoma.

CDR3 sequence: CASGLVVNEQFF. DNA for the CDR3: TGTGCTAGTGGTTTGGTCGTCAATGAGCAGTTCTTC. The chain recombines TRBV12-5 with TRBJ2-1; D call uncertain. Trimming pared 0 bases from V and 6 bases from J, leaving 3 bases between. There are 12 residues in the CDR3. Germline CDR1 LGHNT, CDR2 FRNRAP.

The J gene is TRBJ2-5, the V gene TRBV11-2, with D perhaps TRBD1 or TRBD2 (5 bases each). CDR1 and CDR2 (germline): SGHAT, FQNNGV. This CDR3 spans 16 amino acids. Deletions cut 6 bases from V and 4 bases from J, with 21 bases between. CDR3 bases: TGTGCCAGCAGTTCCGGCCTGTTGGGGGTAGGAGAGACCCAGTACTTC. Its translation is CASSSGLLGVGETQYF.

The J gene is TRBJ1-2, the V gene TRBV25-1; D remains ambiguous. The germline V gene has CDR1 MGHDK and CDR2 SYGVNS. Trimming removed 3 bases from V and 8 bases from J, with 13 bases in between. CDR3 size: 13 residues. The CDR3 DNA follows: TGTGCCAGCAGTGACAGCGACGCGGGGGGCTACACCTTC. Translated, it gives CASSDSDAGGYTF.

J is TRBJ2-7 and V is TRBV5-4; D uncertain. The germline CDR1 and CDR2 sequences are SGHNT and YYREEE (reference sequence). V gave up 2 bases and J gave up 6 bases, with 12 bases separating them. The CDR3 has 13 amino acids. The CDR3 DNA reads TGTGCCAGCAGCTTCTCTAAAGGATCCGAGCAGTACTTC. It codes for CASSFSKGSEQYF.

The chain employs TRBV5-5 and TRBJ1-5; tentatively, D is TRBD1 (6 bases). The CDR3 is 15 amino acids. Germline assignment: CDR1 SGHKS and CDR2 YYEKEE (reference sequence). Trimming shortened V by 0 bases and J by 4 bases, and 11 bases separated the two germline ends. The DNA of the CDR3 is TGTGCCAGCAGCTTGGCCCTACAGGGTAATCAGCCCCAGCATTTT. Translating it yields CASSLALQGNQPQHF.

The chain couples TRBV9 to TRBJ2-6; D ambiguous. V was shortened by 0 bases and J by 4 bases, with 5 bases between the two germline ends. The CDR3 length is 14 residues. The germline V gene encodes CDR1 SGDLS and CDR2 YYNGEE. CDR3 sequence: CASSVGSGANVLTF. In DNA, the CDR3 is TGTGCCAGCAGCGTAGGTTCCGGGGCCAACGTCCTGACTTTC.